This note documents a single TCR beta chain sequence. Looked up from germline, CDR1 is LGHNT and CDR2 is FRNRAP. V was shortened by 5 bases and J by 10 bases, with 16 bases between the two germline ends. The CDR3 is made up of 13 amino acids. The record originates from a study of blood T cell repertoires in COVID-19. In the study overall: Whether acute or convalescent, the COVID-19 samples came from the United States, Italy and Spain. Sample material is recorded as cDNA or gDNA derived from T cells, B-cell-depleted T cells, or PBMCs.

Profiling relied on immunoSEQ multiplex PCR, and the TCRdb table lists in-frame clones only, not all of them. The data hold more than 100,000 clones, with around 86% observed a single time. The V call is TRBV12-5, the J call TRBJ2-3; D unclear. The specimen sequenced was peripheral blood. This receptor was obtained from a man aged 50-60 years with active COVID-19. This CDR3 is CASGNLPGRPQYF. Here the CDR3 DNA reads TGTGCTAGTGGTAACCTGCCAGGTCGACCGCAGTATTTT.